These 16 T cell receptor beta chains were all obtained from the same sample, sequenced in a study of T cells in women clearing cervical HPV infection. Assay used: immunoSEQ multiplex PCR; TCRdb lists only in-frame clones, some missing. The repertoire shows about 23,000 clones; the top ten hold roughly 2.7%. The source material was blood buffy coat. These receptors came from a woman aged 18 to 75 with a cervical HPV16 infection that either progressed to CIN3+ or cleared (not recorded which).

Details on this clone: The CDR3 goes on 3 residues after the read ends, and that part is filled in from the germline J gene. The chain carries TRBV11-3 and TRBJ1-1; possibly TRBD1 for D (6 bases). Germline CDR1 is SGHNT and CDR2 is YENEEA. The V end was cut by 5 bases, the J end by 4 bases, with 17 bases between. The CDR3 is 15 amino acids. The sequenced CDR3 bases are TGTGCCAGCAGCCCCCGCCGACAGGTTTCCACTGAA. Its translation: CASSPRRQVSTE. The CDR3, in full, reads CASSPRRQVSTEAFF.

Concerning this clone itself: The CDR3 goes on 3 residues after the read ends, and that part is filled in from the germline J gene. The rearrangement uses TRBV19 and TRBJ1-2, with D hard to call. CDR3 length: 15 residues. Germline CDR1 LNHDA, CDR2 SQIVND (reference sequence). The CDR3 loop is CASSMTSGGDYDYTF. CDR3 DNA, as far as it was read: TGTGCCAGTAGTATGACTAGCGGAGGCGATTACGAC.

Worth noting for this clone: The sequenced fragment ends 3 residues before the CDR3 boundary, so the rest is inferred from the germline J gene. The chain combines TRBV2 with TRBJ2-4, with TRBD1 identical over 9 bases. The CDR3 covers 12 residues. CDR1 is SNHLY, CDR2 FYNNEI, per germline. The covered CDR3 bases are TGTGCCAGCCCGGGACAGGGCTATGGT. This sequence encodes CASPGQGYG. The complete CDR3 reads CASPGQGYGQYF.

Points on this clone: The CDR3 end is not reached by the read, which stops 3 residues before it; the germline J gene fills it in. The chain couples TRBV19 to TRBJ2-4, with TRBD1 identical over 7 bases. CDR3 length equals 13 residues. CDR1 and CDR2 (germline): LNHDA, SQIVND (reference sequence). The part of the CDR3 DNA that was read is TGTGCCAGTAGAGGACAGGACCACTATGGT. This encodes CASRGQDHYG. The full CDR3 is CASRGQDHYGQYF.

A remark on this clone: The read ends 3 residues before the CDR3 terminus; that terminus is restored from the germline J gene. The chain uses TRBV10-3 and TRBJ2-7, with D possibly matching TRBD1 (6 bases). CDR1 ENHRY and CDR2 SYGVKD come from the germline V gene. The CDR3 consists of 14 residues. V lost 4 bases to trimming and J lost 0 bases, with 10 bases between them. The DNA read from the CDR3 is TGTGCCATCAGTGGAAAGGACAGCTCCTACGAG. The encoded protein is CAISGKDSSYE. The entire CDR3 protein reads CAISGKDSSYEQYF.

A word on this clone: The DNA ends 3 residues before the CDR3 does, and the rest of the CDR3 is filled in from the germline J gene. This chain connects TRBV7-6 to TRBJ1-4; D call uncertain. The CDR3 has 14 amino acids. Trimming took off 6 bases at V and 6 bases at J, with 14 bases between the two ends. Germline CDR1 is SGHVS and CDR2 is FNYEAQ. CDR3 DNA, as far as it was read: TGTGCCAGCAGGTCACCATTCAGAGATGAAAAA. As protein: CASRSPFRDEK. The whole CDR3 is CASRSPFRDEKLFF.

In the case of this clone: One end of the junction varies from germline; a read error may be responsible. The read comes to an end 3 residues before the CDR3 does, leaving the germline J gene to fill in the end. This chain joins TRBV4-2 and TRBJ2-5; D may be TRBD1 (6 bases). Germline CDR1 reads LGHNA; CDR2 reads YNFKEQ. The CDR3 is made up of 16 amino acids. Incomplete CDR3 DNA: TGCGCCAGCAGCCAGGCTCCAGGGGTGGGCCGAGAGACC. It yields the protein CASSQAPGVGRET. The complete CDR3 protein is CASSQAPGVGRETQYF.

Worth noting for this clone: The read ends 3 residues early relative to the CDR3; the germline J gene fills the gap. The chain employs TRBV20-1 and TRBJ2-2; 7 bases agree with TRBD2. V was clipped by 3 bases and J by 1 base; unmatched bases: 11. The CDR3 contains 17 residues. The germline V gene has CDR1 DFQATT and CDR2 SNEGSKA (reference sequence). The sequenced part of the CDR3 DNA is TGCAGTGCTAGGCCTGGACTAGTAGCGGGGAACACCGGGGAG. Encoded protein: CSARPGLVAGNTGE. The entire CDR3 sequence reads CSARPGLVAGNTGELFF.

With regard to this clone: The read ends 3 residues shy of where the CDR3 ends; the end is completed using the germline J gene. The gene calls are TRBV10-1 and TRBJ2-2; 10 bases map to TRBD1. The CDR3 contains 16 residues. Germline-derived CDR1 and CDR2 are WNHNN and SYGVQD (reference sequence). The DNA read from the CDR3 is TGCGCCAGCAGCGATACGGGACAGGGGACGCGTTCACCG. Its protein product is CASSDTGQGTRSP. Given in full, the CDR3 is CASSDTGQGTRSPLFF.

Comment on this clone: The CDR3 extends 3 residues past the end of the read, so its final part is completed from the germline J gene. The V and J genes are TRBV20-1 and TRBJ2-3, with 8 positions matching TRBD2. This CDR3 region has 14 residues. Germline V CDR1 and CDR2: DFQATT, SNEGSKA (reference sequence). CDR3 amino acids: CSASSGLEKETQYF. The part of the CDR3 DNA that was read is TGCAGTGCTAGTTCGGGACTAGAAAAGGAGACG.

Note on this clone: A junction end diverges from the germline sequence, so it may reflect a read error. The read ends 3 residues before the CDR3 terminus; that terminus is restored from the germline J gene. The J gene is TRBJ2-3, the V gene TRBV4-2; 10 bases are shared with TRBD2. The germline CDR1 and CDR2 sequences are LGHNA and YNFKEQ. The CDR3 runs to 17 residues. The sequenced part of the CDR3 DNA is TGCGCCAGCAGCCATGGTAGCGGGAGGTCTTTCACAGATACG. Its protein is CASSHGSGRSFTDT. The entire CDR3 is CASSHGSGRSFTDTQYF.

Details on this clone: The sequence runs out 3 residues before the end of the CDR3; the remainder is reconstructed from the germline J gene. V usage is TRBV30 and J usage is TRBJ1-6; 7 bases are a match to TRBD1. This CDR3 has 12 amino acids. Germline V gives CDR1 GTSNPN, CDR2 SVGIG (reference sequence). The sequenced CDR3 bases are TGTGCCTGGAGTGGAACGGGACAGCCC. Its translation: CAWSGTGQP. The whole CDR3 region reads CAWSGTGQPLHF.

About this clone itself: The read halts 3 residues ahead of the CDR3 end, with the missing end drawn from the germline J gene. The V gene is TRBV7-3, the J gene TRBJ2-2; TRBD2 might be the D (6 bases). The CDR3 runs to 15 residues. The germline gives CDR1 SGHTA, CDR2 FQGTGA. CDR3 DNA (partial): TGTGCCAGCAGCTTAGGGGACTCTGGGGCCAACGTG. It codes for CASSLGDSGANV. The whole CDR3 reads CASSLGDSGANVLFF. Full variable domain (missing parts from reference TRBV7-3 and TRBJ2-2): GAGVSQTPSNKVTEKGKYVELRCDPISGHTALYWYRQSLGQGPEFLIYFQGTGAADDSGLPNDRFFAVRPEGSVSTLKIQRTERGDSAVYLCASSLGDSGANVLFFGEGSRLTVL.

On this clone: The CDR3 extends 3 residues past the end of the read, so its final part is completed from the germline J gene. The chain joins TRBV5-4 to TRBJ2-7, with 7 bases aligning to TRBD1. V lost 0 bases, J lost 4 bases, and 7 bases stayed unmatched. This CDR3 has 15 amino acids. Per germline, CDR1 SGHNT and CDR2 YYREEE (reference sequence). CDR3 region: CASSLGQGVGYEQYF. The sequenced part of the CDR3 DNA is TGTGCCAGCAGCTTGGGACAGGGTGTCGGGTACGAG.

Regarding this clone: The CDR3 end lies 3 residues beyond the end of the read and is filled in from the germline J gene. V usage is TRBV19 and J usage is TRBJ2-7; no clear D. This CDR3 comprises 13 residues. V was cut by 1 base and J by 0 bases, with 4 bases left in between. Germline CDR1 and CDR2: LNHDA and SQIVND (reference sequence). The CDR3 spells CASSIGLSYEQYF. The covered CDR3 bases are TGTGCCAGTAGTATAGGGCTCTCCTACGAG.

Worth noting for this clone: Sequencing ends 3 residues short of the CDR3 end; the germline J gene provides the rest. This chain joins TRBV18 and TRBJ1-2; D ambiguous. The germline gives CDR1 KGHSH, CDR2 LQKENI. CDR3 length: 16 residues. The DNA read from the CDR3 is TGTGCCAGCTCCCTCACTAGCCCCGGCTCCTACAATGAC. Translation: CASSLTSPGSYND. The CDR3 in its entirety is CASSLTSPGSYNDYTF.